The 32 T cell receptor beta chains in this list originate from one sample, sequenced in a study of blood T cell repertoires in COVID-19. Sequencing used immunoSEQ multiplex PCR; TCRdb keeps in-frame clones, though not all of them. The table has 45,000 or so clones, around four fifths seen once; the top ten hold roughly 47%. The specimen sequenced was peripheral blood. The receptors were sampled from a human donor in a cohort sampled during active COVID-19.

The rearrangement joins TRBV12-3 or TRBV12-4 to TRBJ1-2; no reliable D call. Trimming took 7 bases from V and 4 from J, leaving 7 bases between them. The CDR3 covers 11 residues. CDR3 coding DNA: TGTGCCAGCACAGTTGGCTATGGCTACACCTTC. It yields the protein CASTVGYGYTF.

The chain employs TRBV27 and TRBJ1-1, with 8 bases lining up with TRBD1. Trimming removed 2 bases from V and 8 bases from J; junction bases left unmatched: 16. Germline-derived CDR1 and CDR2 are MNHEY and SMNVEV (reference sequence). The CDR3 is made up of 17 amino acids. Here the CDR3 reads CASSLIGDRGPTTEAFF. For the CDR3, the DNA is TGTGCCAGCAGTTTAATCGGTGACAGGGGTCCCACAACGGAAGCTTTCTTT.

V gene TRBV5-6 combines with J gene TRBJ2-3; the match to TRBD1 covers 9 bases. V lost 5 bases to trimming and J lost 3 bases; unmatched junction nucleotides: 4. The CDR3 length is 14 residues. CDR1 and CDR2 (germline): SGHDT, YYEEEE. This chain's CDR3 is CASRTQGATDTQYF. CDR3 nucleotide sequence: TGTGCCAGCAGAACACAGGGGGCAACAGATACGCAGTATTTT. The whole variable domain, filled in from reference TRBV5-6 and TRBJ2-3, reads DAGVTQSPTHLIKTRGQQVTLRCSPKSGHDTVSWYQQALGQGPQFIFQYYEEEERQRGNFPDRFSGHQFPNYSSELNVNALLLGDSALYLCASRTQGATDTQYFGPGTRLTVL.

This chain links TRBV6-5 with TRBJ1-1, with no clear D. Trimming pared 10 bases from V and 2 bases from J, leaving 14 bases between. There are 13 residues in the CDR3. The germline V gene encodes CDR1 MNHEY and CDR2 SVGAGI. CDR3 in DNA: TGTGCCATTGAAAGCCTACTTAACACTGAAGCTTTCTTT. This translates into CAIESLLNTEAFF.

The CDR3 protein is CASSLRTAGANVLTF. CDR3 in DNA: TGTGCCAGCAGTTTGAGGACAGCTGGGGCCAACGTCCTGACTTTC. V is TRBV28 and J is TRBJ2-6; TRBD1 is a possible D gene (6 bases). The V gene lost 3 bases and the J gene lost 2 bases, with 8 bases spanning the gap. Looked up from germline, CDR1 is MDHEN and CDR2 is SYDVKM. CDR3 size: 15 residues.

The chain employs TRBV2 and TRBJ2-5, with 8 bases identical to TRBD1. The CDR3 contains 14 residues. Trimming removed 7 bases from V and 5 bases from J; junction bases left unmatched: 9. Germline V gives CDR1 SNHLY, CDR2 FYNNEI. The DNA for the CDR3 is TGTGCCAGCAAGAGGACAGGGAATTCTGAGACCCAGTACTTC. Translating it yields CASKRTGNSETQYF.

This chain uses TRBV9 with TRBJ2-1; 9 nucleotides match TRBD2. V trimming: 4 bases; J trimming: 6 bases; junction bases outside the gene matches: 32. The CDR3 covers 23 residues. Germline V gene lookup returns CDR1 SGDLS and CDR2 YYNGEE. CDR3 DNA sequence: TGTGCCAGCAGCCACCCCCGGGACGGATTTAGCCCTAAAGCGGGGGGATCGATCAATGAGCAGTTCTTC. Its translation: CASSHPRDGFSPKAGGSINEQFF.

V gene TRBV6-2 or TRBV6-3 combines with J gene TRBJ2-3; D is uncertain. The CDR3 contains 12 residues. Between the trimmed V and J ends, which lost 5 bases and 3 bases, there was a span of 6 bases. Per germline, CDR1 MNHEY and CDR2 SVGEGT. This CDR3 is CASSTQTDTQYF. CDR3 DNA sequence: TGTGCCAGCAGTACTCAAACAGATACGCAGTATTTT.

This clone was recorded a few times. This chain connects TRBV28 to TRBJ2-3; D possibly corresponds to TRBD1 (6 bases). CDR1 is MDHEN, CDR2 SYDVKM, per germline. The length of the CDR3 is 16 residues. V lost 7 bases to trimming and J lost 0 bases, with 17 bases between them. CDR3 sequence reads: CASKIISGASTDTQYF. CDR3 nucleotide sequence: TGTGCCAGCAAAATAATATCAGGGGCCAGCACAGATACGCAGTATTTT.

This chain joins TRBV28 and TRBJ1-1; 7 bases fit TRBD1. The germline gives CDR1 MDHEN, CDR2 SYDVKM. After removal of 4 bases from V and 3 bases from J, the junction contained 8 bases not matched to a gene. The CDR3 spans 15 residues. In DNA form, the CDR3 reads TGTGCCAGCAGTTCAATAGGGACAGCCTACACTGAAGCTTTCTTT. Its protein product is CASSSIGTAYTEAFF.

V is TRBV28 and J is TRBJ2-1; maybe TRBD2 (6 bases). With 5 bases removed from V and 4 bases from J, the gap between germline ends came to 18 bases. The CDR3 covers 16 residues. Germline CDR1 is MDHEN and CDR2 is SYDVKM. CDR3 coding DNA: TGTGCCAGCAGTCAAACCTCAGGGAGGATATACAATGAGCAGTTCTTC. Residues: CASSQTSGRIYNEQFF.

The chain links TRBV4-2 to TRBJ1-3; tentatively, D is TRBD1 (6 bases). This CDR3 is built from 15 residues. From germline, CDR1 is LGHNA and CDR2 YNFKEQ. V gave up 0 bases and J gave up 7 bases, with 13 bases separating them. This chain's CDR3 is CASSQDVTGYNTIYF. The CDR3 DNA is TGTGCCAGCAGCCAAGATGTTACAGGGTATAACACCATATATTTT.

The chain has TRBV10-3 and TRBJ1-1; D perhaps matches TRBD1 (6 bases). The CDR3 is 15 residues long. Deletions cut 3 bases from V and 11 bases from J, with 22 bases between. CDR1 and CDR2 (germline): ENHRY, SYGVKD. CDR3 sequence (DNA): TGTGCCATCAGTGAATTACAGGGAGCTCGTAACCAGGCTTTCTTT. This translates into CAISELQGARNQAFF.

This clone was recorded only once. V is TRBV19 and J is TRBJ1-6; weak D call: TRBD1 (6 bases). V dropped 0 bases and J dropped 10 bases, with 16 bases sitting between them. Germline CDR1 and CDR2: LNHDA and SQIVND (reference sequence). The CDR3 loop spans 16 amino acids. CDR3 sequence (DNA): TGTGCCAGTAGTATAGACGCGGCAGGGGAGCAATCACCCCTCCACTTT. Amino acid sequence: CASSIDAAGEQSPLHF. Combining the CDR3 with reference TRBV19 and TRBJ1-6 gives the whole variable domain DGGITQSPKYLFRKEGQNVTLSCEQNLNHDAMYWYRQDPGQGLRLIYYSQIVNDFQKGDIAEGYSVSREKKESFPLTVTSAQKNPTAFYLCASSIDAAGEQSPLHFGNGTRLTVT.

This chain uses TRBV7-2 with TRBJ2-5; D is possibly TRBD1 (6 bases). The V gene lost 2 bases and the J gene lost 4 bases, with 17 bases spanning the gap. Looked up from germline, CDR1 is SGHTA and CDR2 is FQGNSA. The CDR3 runs 16 residues. The DNA for the CDR3 is TGTGCCAGCAGCTTATCGTTTAACAGGGTGGGAGAGACCCAGTACTTC. It translates to CASSLSFNRVGETQYF.

CDR3 loop: CASSVGGGEGNTIYF. The DNA of the CDR3 is TGTGCCAGCAGCGTAGGAGGGGGCGAAGGAAACACCATATATTTT. The V call is TRBV9, the J call TRBJ1-3; 7 nucleotides align to TRBD1. Trimming cost V 0 bases and J 4 bases; bases outside gene matches: 4. CDR1 and CDR2 (germline): SGDLS, YYNGEE. The CDR3 runs 15 residues. The variable domain in full, completed from reference TRBV9 and TRBJ1-3, reads DSGVTQTPKHLITATGQRVTLRCSPRSGDLSVYWYQQSLDQGLQFLIQYYNGEERAKGNILERFSAQQFPDLHSELNLSSLELGDSALYFCASSVGGGEGNTIYFGEGSWLTVV.

A few counts support this clone. The gene calls are TRBV3-1 (or the pseudogene TRBV3-2) and TRBJ2-1, with 8 nucleotides matching TRBD2. Germline V lookup: CDR1 LGHDT, CDR2 YNNKEL (reference sequence). With V trimmed by 4 bases and J by 0 bases, 2 bases remained unmatched. CDR3 length: 15 residues. The CDR3 DNA is TGTGCCAGCAGCCTTACTAGCGGCTCCTACAATGAGCAGTTCTTC. Translating it yields CASSLTSGSYNEQFF.

The chain links TRBV23-1 to TRBJ2-2; TRBD1 is a possible D gene (5 bases). TRBV23-1 is an open reading frame whose function is uncertain. Trimming pared 7 bases from V and 6 bases from J, leaving 21 bases between. The CDR3 loop spans 16 amino acids. The CDR3 sequence: CASTHPCYSRAGELFF. The CDR3 DNA follows: TGCGCCAGCACCCACCCCTGCTACTCCAGGGCCGGGGAGCTGTTTTTT.

The CDR3 DNA sequence: TGTGCCAGCGGCCGGGACAGGGGTTTGGGCGGGGAGCTGTTTTTT. Its translation is CASGRDRGLGGELFF. V usage is TRBV27 and J usage is TRBJ2-2; 10 nucleotides agree with TRBD1. In germline, CDR1 is MNHEY, CDR2 SMNVEV (reference sequence). This CDR3 region has 15 residues. V was pared by 8 bases and J by 7 bases, with 10 bases of the junction left unmatched.

J is TRBJ1-2 and V is TRBV19, with 7 bases identical to TRBD1. The CDR3 has 14 amino acids. The V segment lost 4 bases and the J segment 4 bases; nucleotides outside the gene matches: 6. CDR1 is LNHDA and CDR2 is SQIVND in the germline V gene (reference sequence). The CDR3 region is CASSSDRDGYGYTF. In nucleotides, the CDR3 is TGTGCCAGTAGTAGTGACAGGGACGGCTATGGCTACACCTTC. Together with reference TRBV19 and TRBJ1-2, the CDR3 gives the full variable domain: DGGITQSPKYLFRKEGQNVTLSCEQNLNHDAMYWYRQDPGQGLRLIYYSQIVNDFQKGDIAEGYSVSREKKESFPLTVTSAQKNPTAFYLCASSSDRDGYGYTFGSGTRLTVV.

The J gene is TRBJ1-6, the V gene TRBV11-2, with D possibly TRBD1 on 5 matching bases. CDR1 is SGHAT and CDR2 is FQNNGV in the germline V gene. The CDR3 length is 13 residues. Trimming cost V 3 bases and J 8 bases, with 8 bases left between them. The CDR3, as DNA: TGTGCCAGCAGCTTGGGGGGATATTCACCCCTCCACTTT. Protein product: CASSLGGYSPLHF.

The chain links TRBV21-1 to TRBJ2-7; TRBD2, the D gene given by the table, was not confirmed from the DNA. TRBV21-1 represents a pseudogene. This CDR3 region has 19 residues. The CDR3 DNA reads as TGTGCCAGCAGCACAGCACAGAAAGCTTATAGCGGGGGGGCTTACGAGCAGTACTTC. Protein sequence: CASSTAQKAYSGGAYEQYF.

This clone was picked up one time. This chain connects TRBV19 to TRBJ2-1, with D possibly matching TRBD1 (5 bases). The CDR3 covers 15 residues. With 2 bases removed from V and 6 bases from J, the gap between germline ends came to 14 bases. CDR1 LNHDA and CDR2 SQIVND come from the germline V gene (reference sequence). CDR3 loop: CASSIPLGRGNEQFF. DNA of the CDR3: TGTGCCAGTAGTATACCCTTGGGGCGCGGCAATGAGCAGTTCTTC.

This clone has a single count. The rearrangement links TRBV27 to TRBJ1-1; D ambiguous. This CDR3 has 14 amino acids. V lost 1 base, J lost 5 bases, and 11 bases lay in between. The germline V gene has CDR1 MNHEY and CDR2 SMNVEV (reference sequence). Here the CDR3 reads CASSLFGVLTEAFF. The CDR3 DNA is TGTGCCAGCAGTTTATTCGGAGTCTTAACTGAAGCTTTCTTT.

This clone was seen only once. The chain is built from TRBV3-1 (or the pseudogene TRBV3-2) and TRBJ2-5; 7 bases map to TRBD2. CDR3 length equals 17 residues. V trimming: 4 bases; J trimming: 1 base; junction bases outside the gene matches: 12. CDR1 is LGHDT and CDR2 is YNNKEL in the germline V gene (reference sequence). The CDR3 reads CASSLPTRDYFQETQYF. CDR3 in DNA: TGTGCCAGCAGCCTTCCGACTCGGGACTACTTCCAAGAGACCCAGTACTTC.

V usage is TRBV11-2 and J usage is TRBJ1-5, with D unclear. From germline, CDR1 is SGHAT and CDR2 FQNNGV. CDR3 length equals 13 residues. V was cut by 1 base and J by 4 bases, with 5 bases left in between. The CDR3 nucleotides read TGTGCCAGCAGCTTAGGTCTTAATCAGCCCCAGCATTTT. The encoded protein is CASSLGLNQPQHF.

V and J are TRBV20-1 and TRBJ1-5; perhaps TRBD1 as D (6 bases). The CDR3 is 16 amino acids. V lost 3 bases to trimming and J lost 0 bases, with 15 bases between them. The V gene's germline CDR1 is DFQATT and CDR2 SNEGSKA (reference sequence). CDR3 sequence (DNA): TGCAGTGCTAGTATGACAGAGGGGGATAGCAATCAGCCCCAGCATTTT. Translation gives CSASMTEGDSNQPQHF.

This chain connects TRBV19 to TRBJ2-3, with 10 bases aligning to TRBD2. Germline CDR1 LNHDA, CDR2 SQIVND (reference sequence). After removal of 6 bases from V and 0 bases from J, the junction contained 3 bases not matched to a gene. The CDR3 is 15 residues long. The CDR3 DNA follows: TGTGCCAGTAGGGCTAGCGGGGGTAGCACAGATACGCAGTATTTT. Protein sequence: CASRASGGSTDTQYF.

The chain links TRBV18 to TRBJ2-4, with D possibly matching TRBD1 (6 bases). The CDR3 is 14 residues long. Germline V gene lookup returns CDR1 KGHSH and CDR2 LQKENI. V was clipped by 6 bases and J by 6 bases, with 15 bases between them. CDR3 amino acids: CASSPGQWGNIQYF. DNA for the CDR3: TGTGCCAGCTCCCCGGGACAATGGGGAAACATTCAGTACTTC.

The V call is TRBV5-1, the J call TRBJ2-5; D is ambiguous. CDR1 and CDR2 from the germline V gene are SGHRS and YFSETQ. The CDR3 is made up of 15 amino acids. V lost 0 bases to trimming and J lost 6 bases, with 15 bases between them. The CDR3 here is CASSLGGVLGQTQYF. CDR3 bases: TGCGCCAGCAGCTTGGGCGGTGTTCTGGGTCAGACCCAGTACTTC.

This chain links TRBV6-5 with TRBJ1-2, with 7 nucleotides matching TRBD1. Per germline, CDR1 MNHEY and CDR2 SVGAGI. CDR3 length: 13 amino acids. J lost 8 bases, V lost 6 bases, and 9 bases had no gene match. In DNA form, the CDR3 reads TGTGCCAGCAGCGCCGACAGGGCTAGGGGCTACACCTTC. This gives the protein CASSADRARGYTF.

Here the CDR3 reads CAIREGGADYGYTF. For the CDR3, the DNA is TGTGCCATCAGGGAAGGGGGCGCGGACTATGGCTACACCTTC. V is TRBV10-3 and J is TRBJ1-2; TRBD1 aligns across 7 bases. This CDR3 has 14 amino acids. Germline V gene lookup returns CDR1 ENHRY and CDR2 SYGVKD. Trimming took 6 bases from V and 3 from J; bases not matched to a gene: 7.